The 30 T cell receptor beta chains in this list originate from one sample, sequenced in a study of CD8+ T cells in alopecia areata. RNA, once extracted, was reverse transcribed into cDNA for use as the sequencing template. TCRdb keeps only in-frame clones here, not all; method: immunoSEQ multiplex PCR. Of 150,000 or so clones in the sample, approximately 87% were seen once. The source was CD8+ T cells sorted from blood, collected at week 0. Receptors were obtained from a human donor with alopecia areata.

The rearrangement joins TRBV29-1 to TRBJ2-7; 8 bases fit TRBD1. V lost 0 bases, J lost 0 bases, and 4 bases stayed unmatched. The CDR3 covers 15 residues. Germline loops: CDR1 SQVTM, CDR2 ANQGSEA. The CDR3 bases are TGCAGCGTTGAAGATCCAGGGGGCGCCTCCTACGAGCAGTACTTC. Encoded protein: CSVEDPGGASYEQYF.

This clone has only one observation. The rearrangement uses TRBV29-1 and TRBJ1-2; no clear D. Deletions cut 1 base from V and 6 bases from J, with 12 bases between. The germline CDR1 and CDR2 sequences are SQVTM and ANQGSEA. The CDR3 length is 13 residues. CDR3 sequence reads: CSVEVPAVNGYTF. DNA for the CDR3: TGCAGCGTTGAAGTTCCGGCAGTGAATGGCTACACCTTC.

The chain has TRBV7-9 and TRBJ2-2; no clear D gene. Germline V gives CDR1 SEHNR, CDR2 FQNEAQ (reference sequence). The V end was cut by 8 bases, the J end by 0 bases, with 19 bases between. The CDR3 spans 17 residues. The CDR3 spells CASQGNLDGPNTGELFF. In nucleotides, the CDR3 is TGTGCCAGCCAAGGAAATTTGGACGGCCCGAACACCGGGGAGCTGTTTTTT.

This chain links TRBV11-2 with TRBJ1-1; D not certain. Trimming pared 4 bases from V and 4 bases from J, leaving 10 bases between. The CDR3 consists of 13 residues. Per germline, CDR1 SGHAT and CDR2 FQNNGV. CDR3: CASSSVYVTEAFF. The DNA for the CDR3 is TGTGCCAGCAGCTCAGTTTATGTCACTGAAGCTTTCTTT.

The rearrangement uses TRBV11-2 and TRBJ2-2; maybe TRBD2 (6 bases). This CDR3 comprises 16 residues. Germline assignment: CDR1 SGHAT and CDR2 FQNNGV. Deletions cut 5 bases from V and 0 bases from J, with 13 bases between. The CDR3 region has the DNA TGTGCCAGCAGCCGCCCAGGCGGGACGAACACCGGGGAGCTGTTTTTT. It is translated as CASSRPGGTNTGELFF.

The chain links TRBV29-1 to TRBJ2-1, with 7 bases fitting TRBD2. Germline V CDR1 and CDR2: SQVTM, ANQGSEA. The CDR3 totals 13 residues. V trimming: 8 bases; J trimming: 2 bases; junction bases outside the gene matches: 6. The CDR3 loop reads CSLGGDPYNEQFF. In nucleotides, the CDR3 is TGCAGCCTGGGGGGGGATCCCTACAATGAGCAGTTCTTC.

Here the CDR3 reads CSVEDRTEPLAQYF. CDR3 in DNA: TGCAGCGTTGAAGATCGCACAGAACCTTTAGCGCAGTATTTT. The V and J genes are TRBV29-1 and TRBJ2-3; D not certain. This CDR3 is built from 14 residues. Trimming took off 0 bases at V and 10 bases at J, with 17 bases between the two ends. The germline gives CDR1 SQVTM, CDR2 ANQGSEA.

This clone has a single count. The V gene is TRBV30, the J gene TRBJ2-7; D gene unclear. Trimming took 0 bases from V and 2 from J, leaving 8 bases between them. Germline V CDR1 and CDR2: GTSNPN, SVGIG (reference sequence). This CDR3 spans 13 amino acids. The CDR3 sequence is CAWSVITAYEQYF. In DNA form, the CDR3 reads TGTGCCTGGAGTGTGATAACCGCCTACGAGCAGTACTTC.

The chain employs TRBV25-1 and TRBJ2-7; no clear D gene. Germline V CDR1 and CDR2: MGHDK, SYGVNS. Between the trimmed V and J ends, which lost 3 bases and 6 bases, there was a span of 12 bases. The CDR3 totals 13 residues. The CDR3 region has the DNA TGTGCCAGCAGTGATTCTCGGGCTAGCGAGCAGTACTTC. This sequence encodes CASSDSRASEQYF.

The V gene is TRBV5-1, the J gene TRBJ2-5, with 11 bases that match TRBD2. Trimming cost V 4 bases and J 1 base; bases outside gene matches: 6. In germline, CDR1 is SGHRS, CDR2 YFSETQ. This CDR3 contains 16 residues. This chain's CDR3 is CASSNQTSGIQETQYF. CDR3 nucleotides: TGCGCCAGCAGCAACCAGACTAGCGGGATCCAAGAGACCCAGTACTTC.

The V and J genes are TRBV20-1 and TRBJ2-7, with D possibly matching TRBD2 (5 bases). CDR3 size: 11 residues. The V and J ends lost 5 bases and 3 bases respectively, with 8 bases between them. Germline V gene sequence: CDR1 DFQATT, CDR2 SNEGSKA (reference sequence). The CDR3 DNA reads as TGCAGTGCTGTAGAGGGCTACGAGCAGTACTTC. It codes for CSAVEGYEQYF.

This clone was counted between two and nine times. The V gene is TRBV30, the J gene TRBJ2-1, with TRBD2 matching 10 bases. This CDR3 has 14 residues. CDR1 is GTSNPN, CDR2 SVGIG, per germline (reference sequence). The V and J ends lost 4 bases and 2 bases, in that order; junction bases with no gene match: 2. This chain's CDR3 is CAWNGLAAYNEQFF. CDR3 sequence (DNA): TGTGCCTGGAATGGACTAGCGGCCTACAATGAGCAGTTCTTC.

This rearrangement joins TRBV11-1 to TRBJ2-7; D is undetermined. Germline CDR1 reads SGHAT; CDR2 reads FQDESV (reference sequence). V lost 4 bases and J 7 bases, leaving 8 bases between the germline ends. CDR3 length: 11 residues. In DNA, the CDR3 is TGTGCCAGCAGCTGGGTAGGAGAGCAGTACTTC. It encodes CASSWVGEQYF.

This clone was seen once. V gene TRBV19 combines with J gene TRBJ2-7; D may be TRBD2 (5 bases). V lost 7 bases and J lost 0, with 10 bases in between. CDR3 length equals 13 residues. The V gene's germline CDR1 is LNHDA and CDR2 SQIVND (reference sequence). CDR3 coding DNA: TGTGCCAGTATGGAGCGGAACTCCTACGAGCAGTACTTC. Encoded protein: CASMERNSYEQYF.

V gene TRBV9 combines with J gene TRBJ2-1, with D uncertain. V lost 1 base to trimming and J lost 0 bases, with 8 bases between them. The CDR3 runs 15 residues. Germline V gene lookup returns CDR1 SGDLS and CDR2 YYNGEE. The CDR3 bases are TGTGCCAGCAGCGTATTCCGGGTCTCCTACAATGAGCAGTTCTTC. It specifies CASSVFRVSYNEQFF.

The J gene is TRBJ2-1, the V gene TRBV4-1; tentative D call: TRBD1 (5 bases). Germline V gene sequence: CDR1 MGHRA, CDR2 YSYEKL. V shed 1 base and J shed 10 bases, with 11 bases lying between them. CDR3 length: 13 residues. CDR3 amino acids: CASSQAGRQEQFF. The CDR3 DNA is TGCGCCAGCAGCCAAGCGGGCCGACAGGAGCAGTTCTTC.

This clone appeared a single time. The V gene is TRBV2, the J gene TRBJ2-5, with TRBD1 identical over 12 bases. The trim removed 5 bases at V and 9 bases at J, leaving 4 bases unmatched. Germline CDR1 SNHLY, CDR2 FYNNEI. The CDR3 covers 13 residues. The CDR3 coding sequence is TGTGCCAGCAGTCAGGGGACAGGGGGCCCCCAGTACTTC. Its protein is CASSQGTGGPQYF.

V gene TRBV7-3 combines with J gene TRBJ1-1; D not resolved. The CDR3 length is 14 residues. From germline, CDR1 is SGHTA and CDR2 FQGTGA. Trimming cost V 0 bases and J 3 bases, with 8 bases left between them. CDR3: CASSLTGEDTEAFF. CDR3 DNA sequence: TGTGCCAGCAGCTTAACTGGGGAGGACACTGAAGCTTTCTTT.

V usage is TRBV29-1 and J usage is TRBJ2-3; D ambiguous. The CDR3 is 12 residues long. V lost 0 bases to trimming and J lost 2 bases, with 3 bases between them. Germline-derived CDR1 and CDR2 are SQVTM and ANQGSEA. CDR3 nucleotide sequence: TGCAGCGTTGAAGAGGACACAGATACGCAGTATTTT. It is translated as CSVEEDTDTQYF.

The chain couples TRBV29-1 to TRBJ2-6, with 7 nucleotides matching TRBD1. V trimming: 6 bases; J trimming: 0 bases; junction bases outside the gene matches: 8. Germline lookup yields CDR1 SQVTM and CDR2 ANQGSEA. The CDR3 loop spans 16 amino acids. The CDR3 sequence: CSVTGQVLSGANVLTF. CDR3 nucleotide sequence: TGCAGCGTGACCGGACAGGTTCTCTCTGGGGCCAACGTCCTGACTTTC.

This clone came up once. The chain recombines TRBV6-1 with TRBJ2-7; D is ambiguous. The CDR3 consists of 13 residues. Trimming took 2 bases from V and 7 from J, leaving 12 bases between them. Germline V lookup: CDR1 MNHNS, CDR2 SASEGT. The CDR3 spells CASSEWIFWEQYF. CDR3 coding DNA: TGTGCCAGCAGTGAATGGATCTTTTGGGAGCAGTACTTC.

The chain couples TRBV7-9 to TRBJ1-5; D not resolved. Trimming took 1 base from V and 4 from J, leaving 8 bases between them. Germline V gives CDR1 SEHNR, CDR2 FQNEAQ (reference sequence). This CDR3 has 14 residues. The DNA of the CDR3 is TGTGCCAGCAGCTTAGGGGGTGGAAATCAGCCCCAGCATTTT. Amino acid sequence: CASSLGGGNQPQHF.

Written as DNA, the CDR3 is TGTGCCAGCAGTTTATCGCCTGGGGGGGGAAACACCATATATTTT. It specifies CASSLSPGGGNTIYF. V gene TRBV27 combines with J gene TRBJ1-3, with D possibly TRBD1 on 5 matching bases. V shed 0 bases and J shed 4 bases, with 10 bases lying between them. CDR3 length: 15 residues. CDR1 MNHEY and CDR2 SMNVEV come from the germline V gene (reference sequence).

The chain joins TRBV27 to TRBJ2-3; 9 positions match TRBD2. CDR3 length equals 15 residues. The germline V gene encodes CDR1 MNHEY and CDR2 SMNVEV (reference sequence). The J segment lost 2 bases and the V segment lost 5 bases, leaving 5 bases of the junction unmatched. The CDR3 DNA reads as TGTGCCAGCAGTATCGGCGGGAGGGACACAGATACGCAGTATTTT. Amino acids: CASSIGGRDTDTQYF.

This clone was counted between two and nine times. The gene calls are TRBV28 and TRBJ2-7; weak D call: TRBD2 (6 bases). Trimming removed 9 bases from V and 3 bases from J, with 9 bases in between. Germline values: CDR1 MDHEN, CDR2 SYDVKM. CDR3 length: 11 residues. The CDR3 protein is CASGTFYEQYF. The CDR3 nucleotides read TGTGCCAGTGGGACTTTCTACGAGCAGTACTTC. Full variable domain (rest looked up from reference TRBV28 and TRBJ2-7): DVKVTQSSRYLVKRTGEKVFLECVQDMDHENMFWYRQDPGLGLRLIYFSYDVKMKEKGDIPEGYSVSREKKERFSLILESASTNQTSMYLCASGTFYEQYFGPGTRLTVT.

This clone has only one observation. The J gene is TRBJ1-5, the V gene TRBV6-5, with D possibly being TRBD1 (5 bases). Per the germline V gene, CDR1 is MNHEY and CDR2 is SVGAGI. The CDR3 is made up of 15 amino acids. V lost 6 bases, J lost 3 bases, and 15 bases lay in between. CDR3 residues: CASRPGGRDNQPQHF. The CDR3 nucleotides read TGTGCCAGCAGACCGGGCGGCAGGGACAATCAGCCCCAGCATTTT.

The J gene is TRBJ1-1, the V gene TRBV30; D perhaps matches TRBD1 (6 bases). The CDR3 contains 12 residues. Germline assignment: CDR1 GTSNPN and CDR2 SVGIG (reference sequence). Trimming took off 5 bases at V and 1 base at J, with 8 bases between the two ends. CDR3 sequence (DNA): TGTGCCTGGGGCAGGGGGAACACTGAAGCTTTCTTT. Translated, it gives CAWGRGNTEAFF.

The chain combines TRBV6-5 with TRBJ1-2, with a possible D match to TRBD1 (5 bases). This CDR3 comprises 13 residues. V lost 4 bases and J lost 6, with 12 bases in between. Germline CDR1 reads MNHEY; CDR2 reads SVGAGI. The CDR3 protein is CASSFGRDHGYTF. The CDR3 DNA sequence: TGTGCCAGCAGTTTTGGCAGGGATCATGGCTACACCTTC.

This sequence joins TRBV29-1 and TRBJ2-1; 7 bases agree with TRBD1. The CDR3 loop spans 14 amino acids. V dropped 6 bases and J dropped 4; count of bases not matched to a gene: 9. CDR1 SQVTM and CDR2 ANQGSEA come from the germline V gene. CDR3 nucleotides: TGCAGCGTGCCCTCCGGACAGGTATACAATGAGCAGTTCTTC. Amino acids: CSVPSGQVYNEQFF.

The rearrangement joins TRBV19 to TRBJ2-3; 11 bases line up with TRBD2. Germline CDR1 reads LNHDA; CDR2 reads SQIVND (reference sequence). The length of the CDR3 is 17 residues. With V trimmed by 5 bases and J by 6 bases, 13 bases remained unmatched. The CDR3 DNA reads TGTGCCAGTAGTTCCCGGGGCTCTAGCGGGAGGTATGATACGCAGTATTTT. It specifies CASSSRGSSGRYDTQYF.